This TCR beta chain was sequenced for a study of Ad26.COV2.S vaccination and SARS-CoV-2 variants. Sequencing used immunoSEQ multiplex PCR; TCRdb keeps in-frame clones, though not all of them. The sample consists of 400,000 to 450,000 clones, approximately 90% of them appearing once. With respect to this clone: Antigen unknown.

Treatment defined: around 19 received Ad26.COV2.S at low or high dose, single or two shots; five or six received placebo; per-sample allocation not given. All samples were drawn on day 63, counting from the first vaccine or placebo injection. Trimming stripped 2 bases from V and 6 bases from J, with 13 bases between. The CDR3 runs 13 residues. Germline V gene lookup returns CDR1 GTSNPN and CDR2 SVGIG (reference sequence). Notes on the study in general: Placebo recipients had lower spike-specific TCR breadth than vaccine recipients.

The sequence derives from a person between 18 and 59 years old who received the Ad26.COV2.S COVID-19 vaccine or a placebo. The chain couples TRBV30 to TRBJ1-1, with D possibly being TRBD1 (6 bases). The material sequenced was peripheral blood, taken in a trial of Ad26.COV2.S vaccine versus placebo. DNA of the CDR3: TGTGCCTGGAGTTTAAAACAGGGAGCTGAAGCTTTCTTT. Protein product: CAWSLKQGAEAFF.